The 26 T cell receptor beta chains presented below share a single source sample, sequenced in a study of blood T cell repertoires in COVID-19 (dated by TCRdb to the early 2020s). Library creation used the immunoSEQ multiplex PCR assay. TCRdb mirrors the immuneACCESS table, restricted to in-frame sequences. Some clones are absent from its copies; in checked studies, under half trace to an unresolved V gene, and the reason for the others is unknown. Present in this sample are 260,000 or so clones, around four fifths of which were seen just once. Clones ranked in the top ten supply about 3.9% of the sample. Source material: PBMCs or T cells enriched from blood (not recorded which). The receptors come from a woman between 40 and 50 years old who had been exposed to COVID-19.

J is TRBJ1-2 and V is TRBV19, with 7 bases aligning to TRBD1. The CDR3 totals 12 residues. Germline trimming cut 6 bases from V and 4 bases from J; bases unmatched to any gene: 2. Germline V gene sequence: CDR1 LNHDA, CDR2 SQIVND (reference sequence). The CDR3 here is CASRDRIYGYTF. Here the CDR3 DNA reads TGTGCCAGTAGGGACAGGATCTATGGCTACACCTTC.

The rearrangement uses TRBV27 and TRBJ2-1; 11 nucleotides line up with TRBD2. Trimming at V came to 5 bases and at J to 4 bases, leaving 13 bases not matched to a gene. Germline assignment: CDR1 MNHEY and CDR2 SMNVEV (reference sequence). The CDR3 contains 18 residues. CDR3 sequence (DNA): TGTGCCAGCAGTCGCCTACCGTCTAGCGGGGGGACTTACAATGAGCAGTTCTTC. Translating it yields CASSRLPSSGGTYNEQFF.

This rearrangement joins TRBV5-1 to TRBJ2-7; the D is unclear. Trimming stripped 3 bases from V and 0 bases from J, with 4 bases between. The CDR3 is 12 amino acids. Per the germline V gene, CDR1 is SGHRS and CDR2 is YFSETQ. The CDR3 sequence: CASSSSSYEQYF. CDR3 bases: TGCGCCAGCAGCTCTAGCTCCTACGAGCAGTACTTC.

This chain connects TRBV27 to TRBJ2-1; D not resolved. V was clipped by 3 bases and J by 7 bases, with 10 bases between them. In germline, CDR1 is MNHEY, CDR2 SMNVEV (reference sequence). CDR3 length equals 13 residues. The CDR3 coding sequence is TGTGCCAGCAGTTTCTCGCCCGGGAATGAGCAGTTCTTC. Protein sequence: CASSFSPGNEQFF.

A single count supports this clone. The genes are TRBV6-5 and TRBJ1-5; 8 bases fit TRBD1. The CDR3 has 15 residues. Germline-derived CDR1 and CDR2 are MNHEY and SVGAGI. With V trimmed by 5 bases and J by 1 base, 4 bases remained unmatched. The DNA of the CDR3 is TGTGCCAGCAGTCGCACAGGGGGAAGCAATCAGCCCCAGCATTTT. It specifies CASSRTGGSNQPQHF.

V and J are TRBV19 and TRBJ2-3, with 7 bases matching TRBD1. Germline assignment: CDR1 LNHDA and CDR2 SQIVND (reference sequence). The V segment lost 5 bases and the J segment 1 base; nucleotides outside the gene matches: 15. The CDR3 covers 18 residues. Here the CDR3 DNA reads TGTGCCAGTAGTTGGCAGGGGGTGAATCTGGGTGGCACAGATACGCAGTATTTT. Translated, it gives CASSWQGVNLGGTDTQYF.

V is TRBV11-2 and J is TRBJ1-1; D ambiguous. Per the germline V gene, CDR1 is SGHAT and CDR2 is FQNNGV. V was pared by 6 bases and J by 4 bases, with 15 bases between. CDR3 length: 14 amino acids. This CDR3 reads CASSTNVEITEAFF. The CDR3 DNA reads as TGTGCCAGCAGTACTAATGTAGAAATCACTGAAGCTTTCTTT.

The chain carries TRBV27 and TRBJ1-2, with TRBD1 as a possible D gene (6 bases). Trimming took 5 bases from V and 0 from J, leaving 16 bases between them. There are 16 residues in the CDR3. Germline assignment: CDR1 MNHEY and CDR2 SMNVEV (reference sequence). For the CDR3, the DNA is TGTGCCAGCAGTCGGCCAGGGGCCTCAGCTAACTATGGCTACACCTTC. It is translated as CASSRPGASANYGYTF.

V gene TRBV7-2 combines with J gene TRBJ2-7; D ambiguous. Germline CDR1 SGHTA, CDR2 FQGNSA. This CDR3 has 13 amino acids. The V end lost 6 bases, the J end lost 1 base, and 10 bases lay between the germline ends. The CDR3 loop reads CASRSGVSYEQYF. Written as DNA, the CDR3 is TGTGCCAGCAGATCGGGTGTATCCTACGAGCAGTACTTC.

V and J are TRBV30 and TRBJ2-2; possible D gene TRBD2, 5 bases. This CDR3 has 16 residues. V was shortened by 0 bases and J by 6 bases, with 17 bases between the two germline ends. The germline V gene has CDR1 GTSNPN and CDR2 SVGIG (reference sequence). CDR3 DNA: TGTGCCTGGAGTGTTTTGTCAGGCAGAGGGCCCGGGGAGCTGTTTTTT. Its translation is CAWSVLSGRGPGELFF.

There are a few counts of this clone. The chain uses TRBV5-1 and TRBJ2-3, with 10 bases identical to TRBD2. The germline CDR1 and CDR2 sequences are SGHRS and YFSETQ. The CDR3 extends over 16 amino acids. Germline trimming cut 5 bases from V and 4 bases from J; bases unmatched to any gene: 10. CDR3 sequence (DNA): TGCGCCAGCAGTTGGGTAGCGGGGGGTCAATCAGATACGCAGTATTTT. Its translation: CASSWVAGGQSDTQYF.

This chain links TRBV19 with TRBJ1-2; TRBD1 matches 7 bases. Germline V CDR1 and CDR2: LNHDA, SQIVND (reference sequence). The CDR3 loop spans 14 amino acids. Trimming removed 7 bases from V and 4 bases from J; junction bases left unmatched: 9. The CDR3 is CASNPGQFIYGYTF. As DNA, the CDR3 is TGTGCCAGTAACCCGGGACAGTTCATCTATGGCTACACCTTC.

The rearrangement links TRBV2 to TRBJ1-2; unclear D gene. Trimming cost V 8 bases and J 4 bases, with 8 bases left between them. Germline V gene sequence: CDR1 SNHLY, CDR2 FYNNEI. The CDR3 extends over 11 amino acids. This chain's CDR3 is CASGEGYGYTF. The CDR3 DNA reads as TGTGCCAGCGGGGAGGGCTATGGCTACACCTTC.

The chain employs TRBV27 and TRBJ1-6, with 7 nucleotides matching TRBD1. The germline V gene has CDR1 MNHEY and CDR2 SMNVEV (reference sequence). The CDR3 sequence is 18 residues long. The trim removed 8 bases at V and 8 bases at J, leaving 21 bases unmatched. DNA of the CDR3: TGTGCCAGCCTCCCCGAACCTCGGGACAGAAAGTGGGATTCACCCCTCCACTTT. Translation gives CASLPEPRDRKWDSPLHF.

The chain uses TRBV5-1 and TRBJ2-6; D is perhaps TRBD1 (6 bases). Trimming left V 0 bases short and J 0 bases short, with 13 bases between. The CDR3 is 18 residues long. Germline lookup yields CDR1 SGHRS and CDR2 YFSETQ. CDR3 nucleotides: TGCGCCAGCAGCTTGGGAAGTACGACAGGCTCTGGGGCCAACGTCCTGACTTTC. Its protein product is CASSLGSTTGSGANVLTF.

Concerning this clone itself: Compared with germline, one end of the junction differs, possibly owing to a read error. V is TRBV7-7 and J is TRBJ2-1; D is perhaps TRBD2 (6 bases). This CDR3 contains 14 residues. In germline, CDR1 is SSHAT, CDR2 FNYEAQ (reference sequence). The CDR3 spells CASSLGSGEREQFF. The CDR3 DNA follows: TGTGCTAGCAGCCTTGGTAGCGGCGAACGTGAGCAGTTCTTC.

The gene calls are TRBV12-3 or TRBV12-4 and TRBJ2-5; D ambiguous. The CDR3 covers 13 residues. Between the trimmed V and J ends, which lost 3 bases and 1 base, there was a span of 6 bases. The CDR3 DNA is TGTGCCAGCAGTTTTGGCAGCCAAGAGACCCAGTACTTC. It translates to CASSFGSQETQYF.

DNA for the CDR3: TGTGCCAGCAGCCTCCGGATGGTCGGGAACTCTGGAAACACCATATATTTT. Its translation is CASSLRMVGNSGNTIYF. The rearrangement joins TRBV3-1 (or the pseudogene TRBV3-2) to TRBJ1-3; D is unclear. The V end was cut by 4 bases, the J end by 0 bases, with 16 bases between. The CDR3 contains 17 residues. Germline CDR1 reads LGHDT; CDR2 reads YNNKEL (reference sequence).

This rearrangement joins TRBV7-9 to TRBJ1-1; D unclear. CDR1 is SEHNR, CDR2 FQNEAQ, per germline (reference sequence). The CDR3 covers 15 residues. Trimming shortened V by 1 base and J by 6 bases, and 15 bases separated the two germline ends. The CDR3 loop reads CASSLGQVKESEAFF. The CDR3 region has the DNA TGTGCCAGCAGCTTAGGGCAAGTAAAAGAATCTGAAGCTTTCTTT.

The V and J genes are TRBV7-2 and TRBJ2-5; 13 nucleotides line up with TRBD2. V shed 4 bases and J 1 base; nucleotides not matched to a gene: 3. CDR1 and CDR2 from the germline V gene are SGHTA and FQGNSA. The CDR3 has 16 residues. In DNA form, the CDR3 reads TGTGCCAGCAGCTGGGGACTAGCGGGGTTCCAAGAGACCCAGTACTTC. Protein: CASSWGLAGFQETQYF.

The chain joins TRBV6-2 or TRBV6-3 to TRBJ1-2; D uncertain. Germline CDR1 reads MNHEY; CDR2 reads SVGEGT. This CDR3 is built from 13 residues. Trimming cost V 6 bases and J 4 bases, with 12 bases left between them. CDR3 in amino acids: CASSDGLVYGYTF. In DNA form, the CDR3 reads TGTGCCAGCAGCGACGGGTTGGTCTATGGCTACACCTTC.

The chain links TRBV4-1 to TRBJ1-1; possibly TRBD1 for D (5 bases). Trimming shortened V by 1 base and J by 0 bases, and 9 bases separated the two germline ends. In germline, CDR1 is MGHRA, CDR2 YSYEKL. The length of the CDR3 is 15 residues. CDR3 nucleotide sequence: TGCGCCAGCAGCCAAGGGCAGGGTTTGAACACTGAAGCTTTCTTT. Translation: CASSQGQGLNTEAFF.

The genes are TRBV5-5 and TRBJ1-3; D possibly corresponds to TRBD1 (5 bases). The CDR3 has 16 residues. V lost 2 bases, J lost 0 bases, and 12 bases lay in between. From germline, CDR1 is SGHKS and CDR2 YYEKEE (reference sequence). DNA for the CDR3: TGTGCCAGCAGCTTAGACAGTTACGGCTCTGGAAACACCATATATTTT. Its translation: CASSLDSYGSGNTIYF.

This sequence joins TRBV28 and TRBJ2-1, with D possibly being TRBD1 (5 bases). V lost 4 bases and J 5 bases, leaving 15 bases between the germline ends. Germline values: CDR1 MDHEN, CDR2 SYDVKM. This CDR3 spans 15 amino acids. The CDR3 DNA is TGTGCCAGCAGTTCCCGCAAGGGGCCCCACAATGAGCAGTTCTTC. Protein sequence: CASSSRKGPHNEQFF.

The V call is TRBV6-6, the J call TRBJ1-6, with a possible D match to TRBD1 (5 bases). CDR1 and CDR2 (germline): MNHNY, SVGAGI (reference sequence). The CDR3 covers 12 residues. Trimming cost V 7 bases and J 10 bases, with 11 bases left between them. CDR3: CASKAGSSPLHF. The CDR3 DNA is TGTGCCAGCAAGGCAGGGTCCTCACCCCTCCACTTT.

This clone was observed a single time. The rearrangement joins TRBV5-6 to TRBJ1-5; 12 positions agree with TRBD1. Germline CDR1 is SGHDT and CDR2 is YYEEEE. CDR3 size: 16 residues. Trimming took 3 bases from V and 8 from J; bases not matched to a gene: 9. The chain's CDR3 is CASSSEGQGAGEPQHF. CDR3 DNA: TGTGCCAGCAGCTCAGAGGGACAGGGGGCGGGAGAGCCCCAGCATTTT. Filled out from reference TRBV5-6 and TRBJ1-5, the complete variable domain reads DAGVTQSPTHLIKTRGQQVTLRCSPKSGHDTVSWYQQALGQGPQFIFQYYEEEERQRGNFPDRFSGHQFPNYSSELNVNALLLGDSALYLCASSSEGQGAGEPQHFGDGTRLSIL.